This T cell receptor (beta chain) was sequenced in a study of vaccination and CD4 T cells after COVID-19. Study context: A median of 101 days (range 35 to 161) separated diagnosis from post-COVID sampling. Collection of post-vaccine samples followed dose two by a median roughly 72 days, spanning a range of 14 to 241. Investigators stimulated cells with overlapping spike peptides drawn from SARS-CoV-2, HCoV-NL63, HCoV-OC43 and HCoV-229E.

General study findings and limits: From about 20 to 38, the median of SARS-CoV-2-reactive clonotypes rose without reaching significance.

Sequencing of the DNA from cultured CD4+ T cells was carried out with the Oncomine TCR Beta short-read assay. TCRdb re-called the PCR reads with MiXCR, one entry per CDR3 protein. The table has over 25,000 distinct CDR3 sequences, roughly 57% seen once. Treatment of the sample: roughly 11-day PBMC culture with coronavirus spike peptide pools or control peptides (ViraFEST assay). Trimming took 4 bases from V and 6 from J, leaving 16 bases between them. CDR3 length: 16 amino acids. Germline V gene data show CDR1 as LNHDA and CDR2 as SQIVND (reference sequence). Regarding this clonotype: Antigen unknown.

The receptor comes from a human donor who received a COVID-19 vaccine. The source material was CD4+ T cells from blood, cultured in vitro, sampled after SARS-CoV-2 vaccination. This chain links TRBV19 with TRBJ1-6; D is possibly TRBD1 (6 bases). The CDR3 reads CASSTRQAQINSPLHF. The CDR3 nucleotides read TGTGCCAGTAGTACAAGACAGGCGCAGATTAATTCACCCCTCCACTTT. The variable domain in full, completed from reference TRBV19 and TRBJ1-6, reads DGGITQSPKYLFRKEGQNVTLSCEQNLNHDAMYWYRQDPGQGLRLIYYSQIVNDFQKGDIAEGYSVSREKKESFPLTVTSAQKNPTAFYLCASSTRQAQINSPLHFGNGTRLTVT.